This is a list of T cell receptor beta chains from one sample in a study of blood T cell repertoires in COVID-19. TCRdb's copy holds only in-frame clones and misses some; the assay was immunoSEQ multiplex PCR. This sample has some 51,000 clones; approximately 90% occur once, and the top ten carry about 8.8%. The sample consisted of peripheral blood. These receptors all stem from a man in his fifties or sixties with active COVID-19. Each CDR3 is given with its conserved first and last residue. D genes are given only for firm matches. The size entry is marked missing in some rows and otherwise reads once, few, many or a size class.

>TRBV5-1|-|-|TRBJ2-7
TGCGCCAGCAGCTTGGATTCGGGGGTCCAAGCCTACGAGCAGTACTTC
CASSLDSGVQAYEQYF
>TRBV5-1|-|-|TRBJ2-7
TGCGCCAGCAGCTTAGAAACCCAGGGGTACGAGCAGTACTTC
CASSLETQGYEQYF
>TRBV7-8|TRBD1|once|TRBJ1-6
TGTGCCAGCAGCTTATATCAGGGGGGTTCACCCCTCCACTTT
CASSLYQGGSPLHF
>TRBV5-7|TRBD1|-|TRBJ2-7
TGTGCCAGCAGCTTGGGACAGGGGGAAGAGCAGTACTTC
CASSLGQGEEQYF
>TRBV27|TRBD2|-|TRBJ2-3
TGTGCCAGCAGACCGGGACTAGCGAGCTATACGCAGTATTTT
CASRPGLASYTQYF
>TRBV19|-|-|TRBJ1-1
TGTGCCAGTAGTACAAACAGGGATACTGAAGCTTTCTTT
CASSTNRDTEAFF
>TRBV5-4|-|few|TRBJ2-7
TGTGCCAGCAGCTTTCGGGCAGGGCACTACGAGCAGTACTTC
CASSFRAGHYEQYF
>TRBV6-1|TRBD2|-|TRBJ2-1
TGTGCCAGCAGTGAAGACGGGAGGGAGACTAGCGCGTACAATGAGCAGTTCTTC
CASSEDGRETSAYNEQFF
>TRBV20-1|-|-|TRBJ2-7
TGCAGTGCTGGGCCCGGCGAGCAGTACTTC
CSAGPGEQYF
>TRBV7-8|TRBD1|-|TRBJ1-5
TGTGCCAGCAGCTTAGGACAGGGAGGCGACAATCAGCCCCAGCATTTT
CASSLGQGGDNQPQHF
>TRBV7-7|-|-|TRBJ2-3
TGTGCCAGCAGCGCTATGGACCGGGGTACGCAGTATTTT
CASSAMDRGTQYF
>TRBV7-2|TRBD2|-|TRBJ2-5
TGTGCCAGCAGCTTAGCGGGGCTAGCGGGAGGGCTGGAGACCCAGTACTTC
CASSLAGLAGGLETQYF
>TRBV14|TRBD1|-|TRBJ2-3
TGTGCCAGCAGCAGGGACAGCTCCACAGATACGCAGTATTTT
CASSRDSSTDTQYF
>TRBV7-2|-|-|TRBJ1-6
TGTGCCAGCAGCTTACCGGGAGATTCACCCCTCCACTTT
CASSLPGDSPLHF
>TRBV5-1|TRBD1|-|TRBJ2-3
TGCGCCAGCAGCTTGGGATACAGGGGTAGCACAGATACGCAGTATTTT
CASSLGYRGSTDTQYF
>TRBV5-1|TRBD2|-|TRBJ2-7
TGCGCCAGCAGCCCCCGGACTAGCGTTTACGAGCAGTACTTC
CASSPRTSVYEQYF
>TRBV7-9|-|few|TRBJ1-3
TGTGCCAGCAGCTTAGCGCTAGAGGACACCATATATTTT
CASSLALEDTIYF
>TRBV2|TRBD2|-|TRBJ2-7
TGTGCCAGCAGGTCTAGCGGGAGTGACGAGCAGTACTTC
CASRSSGSDEQYF
>TRBV5-3|TRBD1|-|TRBJ1-1
TGTGCCAGAAGCTTCGACAGGGTGAACACTGAAGCTTTCTTT
CARSFDRVNTEAFF
>TRBV5-1|TRBD1|-|TRBJ1-2
TGCGCCAGCAGCTTGGACACAGGGGGTTTAGCTAACTATGGCTACACCTTC
CASSLDTGGLANYGYTF
>TRBV21-1|-|-|TRBJ2-1
TGTGCCAGCAGCCCCGACGGAGCCCAAGCTCCGTACAATGAGCAGTTCTTC
CASSPDGAQAPYNEQFF
>TRBV7-8|TRBD1|-|TRBJ1-2
TGTGCCAGCAGCCCCGGACAGGGGGTGACCTATGGCTACACCTTC
CASSPGQGVTYGYTF
>TRBV28|TRBD1|-|TRBJ2-6
TGTGCCAGCAGTCCAGGGGGCTCTGGGGCCAACGTCCTGACTTTC
CASSPGGSGANVLTF
>TRBV27|-|-|TRBJ2-7
TGTGCCAGCAGTTTTCTCACACAAGTAAGCGAGCAGTACTTC
CASSFLTQVSEQYF
>TRBV23-1|-|-|TRBJ2-7
TGCGCCAGCAGTCAATCCGGTGAGGGGGATCTGTCCTACGAGCAGTACTTC
CASSQSGEGDLSYEQYF
>TRBV5-8|-|-|TRBJ1-5
TGTGCCAGCAGCCTCAGTTTAACCCATTATAGCAATCAGCCCCAGCATTTT
CASSLSLTHYSNQPQHF
>TRBV3-1/TRBV3-2|-|-|TRBJ1-6
TGTGCCAGCAGCCAACATGGAGAGGATTCACCCCTCCACTTT
CASSQHGEDSPLHF
>TRBV24-1|TRBD2|-|TRBJ2-5
TGTGCCACCAGTGATACACGACTAGCGGGAGACGAGACCCAGTACTTC
CATSDTRLAGDETQYF